The entry below describes one T cell receptor beta chain. This sample is drawn from a study of blood T cell repertoires in COVID-19. About the study: Some COVID-19 samples were acute and others convalescent; all came from the United States, Italy and Spain. PBMCs, B-cell-depleted T cells, or T cells were the source of the cDNA or gDNA that made up the material.

This CDR3 is 15 amino acids long. V was pared by 3 bases and J by 0 bases, with 10 bases between. Germline CDR1 reads LGHDT; CDR2 reads YNNKEL (reference sequence). As originally analysed: Reference gene primer amplification gave nucleated cell count estimates. Sequenced by immunoSEQ multiplex PCR; TCRdb stores in-frame clones only, minus some. V and J calls and clone size come straight from that table; D and trimming were deduced from the DNA. Counted here are about 230,000 clones, approximately 91% occurring once; the ten biggest clones make up 2.5% to 3%. This chain connects TRBV3-1 (or the pseudogene TRBV3-2) to TRBJ2-3; D is perhaps TRBD1 (5 bases). The sequence was obtained from a woman aged 55-70 years with acute or convalescent COVID-19. Sequencing was carried out using peripheral blood. The DNA of the CDR3 is TGTGCCAGCAGCCAGATTCAGGGAAGCACAGATACGCAGTATTTT. This codes for CASSQIQGSTDTQYF.